Each of the 9 T cell receptor beta chains below was sequenced from the same sample in a study of CD8+ T cells in alopecia areata. TCR sequencing used cDNA made by reverse transcription of extracted RNA. The protocol was immunoSEQ multiplex PCR, while the TCRdb copy is restricted to in-frame clones and leaves out a portion. The profile covers 150,000 to 200,000 clones, with about 70% appearing a single time and 9.5% to 12% taken by the ten largest. Here the sequenced sample was CD8+ T cells sorted from blood, taken at week 0. The receptors come from a human donor with alopecia areata.

Note on this clone: The sample has other DNA sequences that encode this CDR3 too. The CDR3 DNA reads TGCAGCGTTGGGGGTCGAGAGACCCAGTACTTC. Translated, it gives CSVGGRETQYF. The V call is TRBV29-1, the J call TRBJ2-5; D gene uncertain. The V end lost 4 bases, the J end lost 4 bases, and 7 bases lay between the germline ends. Germline CDR1 reads SQVTM; CDR2 reads ANQGSEA. The CDR3 consists of 11 residues.

This clone was found a few times. V and J are TRBV2 and TRBJ2-5; TRBD1 matches 7 bases. Germline trimming cut 3 bases from V and 5 bases from J; bases unmatched to any gene: 9. CDR3 length: 15 amino acids. Germline CDR1 and CDR2: SNHLY and FYNNEI. As DNA, the CDR3 is TGTGCCAGCAGTGACGCCTCGAGGGGGCAGGAGACCCAGTACTTC. This sequence encodes CASSDASRGQETQYF.

DNA for the CDR3: TGTGCCAGCAGCTCTAGACGGGACCAAGAGACCCAGTACTTC. It is translated as CASSSRRDQETQYF. The chain has TRBV7-8 and TRBJ2-5; D gene unclear. The CDR3 is 14 residues long. Germline V CDR1 and CDR2: SGHVS, FQNEAQ. The V end lost 4 bases, the J end lost 0 bases, and 9 bases lay between the germline ends.

The CDR3 loop reads CASSLGQGGGYEQYF. In DNA, the CDR3 is TGTGCCAGCAGCTTGGGACAGGGTGGGGGCTACGAGCAGTACTTC. This chain joins TRBV11-2 and TRBJ2-7, with TRBD1 matching 9 bases. Trimming removed 3 bases from V and 3 bases from J; junction bases left unmatched: 6. The CDR3 is 15 amino acids. The germline gives CDR1 SGHAT, CDR2 FQNNGV.

The chain employs TRBV7-2 and TRBJ2-3, with D unclear. Trimming removed 8 bases from V and 2 bases from J, with 17 bases in between. The CDR3 totals 15 residues. Germline V CDR1 and CDR2: SGHTA, FQGNSA. The CDR3, as DNA: TGTGCCAGCCGGGCCACCGCGGCTACCACAGATACGCAGTATTTT. It encodes CASRATAATTDTQYF.

CDR3 sequence: CASSPTGGYGTEAFF. The CDR3, as DNA: TGCGCCAGCAGCCCGACGGGGGGTTACGGGACTGAAGCTTTCTTT. This rearrangement joins TRBV5-1 to TRBJ1-1; perhaps TRBD1 as D (5 bases). The CDR3 has 15 amino acids. Deletions cut 4 bases from V and 5 bases from J, with 18 bases between. Germline V lookup: CDR1 SGHRS, CDR2 YFSETQ. Supplemented by reference TRBV5-1 and TRBJ1-1, the full variable domain reads KAGVTQTPRYLIKTRGQQVTLSCSPISGHRSVSWYQQTPGQGLQFLFEYFSETQRNKGNFPGRFSGRQFSNSRSEMNVSTLELGDSALYLCASSPTGGYGTEAFFGQGTRLTVV.

The sample holds one count of this clone. Other nucleotide sequences from this sample produce the same CDR3. The CDR3 DNA reads TGCAGCGTTGGTGGAAATGAGCAGTTCTTC. This gives the protein CSVGGNEQFF. The gene calls are TRBV29-1 and TRBJ2-1; D remains ambiguous. The V end was cut by 4 bases, the J end by 7 bases, with 5 bases between. The CDR3 is 10 residues long. Germline V lookup: CDR1 SQVTM, CDR2 ANQGSEA.

The rearrangement joins TRBV7-9 to TRBJ1-2, with D perhaps TRBD1 (5 bases). The germline V gene has CDR1 SEHNR and CDR2 FQNEAQ (reference sequence). V dropped 5 bases and J dropped 3 bases, with 16 bases sitting between them. This CDR3 has 15 residues. CDR3: CASSPSGRADYGYTF. DNA for the CDR3: TGTGCCAGCAGCCCTAGCGGCAGGGCTGACTATGGCTACACCTTC.

The V call is TRBV5-6, the J call TRBJ1-1; D gene uncertain. With 1 base removed from V and 10 bases from J, the gap between germline ends came to 11 bases. The germline CDR1 and CDR2 sequences are SGHDT and YYEEEE. This CDR3 has 12 residues. This chain's CDR3 is CASSLMGSGAFF. DNA of the CDR3: TGTGCCAGCAGCTTGATGGGGAGTGGAGCTTTCTTT. Variable domain in full (rest from reference TRBV5-6 and TRBJ1-1): DAGVTQSPTHLIKTRGQQVTLRCSPKSGHDTVSWYQQALGQGPQFIFQYYEEEERQRGNFPDRFSGHQFPNYSSELNVNALLLGDSALYLCASSLMGSGAFFGQGTRLTVV.